The TCR beta chain under discussion was sequenced for a study of long-term antiretroviral therapy in people with HIV (dated by TCRdb to between 2021 and 2022). About the full investigation: The earliest samples were collected about a decade before the 2015 WHO recommendation for immediate ART, when ART was typically delayed until CD4 counts fell. No cross-contamination during QIAcube processing was shown when test extractions of a monoclonal T-cell line were performed alongside about 30 polyclonal samples. About a third of the roughly 30 participants with HIV were female. A total of 192 cryopreserved PBMC samples were contributed to the cohort by 30 adults with confirmed HIV infection, with samples collected serially over a mean of approximately six years (range 1-12). A retrospective serial study tested whether ART initiation and durable HIV suppression were associated with changes in peripheral blood TRB repertoire composition and diversity.

To be included, a participant needed at least one PBMC sample from before ART initiation plus at least two post-ART samples. All participants with HIV were treated in the United States of America. Before DNA extraction, cryopreserved samples of roughly 1-10 million PBMC were thawed and washed. At the time of the earliest PBMC sample, participants with HIV were aged between 23 and 54 years. PBMC samples were contributed by each participant from 1-4 timepoints before ART initiation and 2-8 timepoints after ART initiation, with a median of 7 samples. For every participant, serial HIV viral load, CD4+ T-cell count, ART history and demographic data were obtained. A Qiagen kit on a QIAcube was used to extract genomic DNA from unsorted PBMC, with samples processed in batches of 12. The germline V gene supplies CDR1 SGHVS and CDR2 FNYEAQ. The CDR3 goes from the cysteine to the phenylalanine over 11 residues. This entry keeps only the CDR3 DNA: 33 bases, framed from base 1. V is cut by 5 bases and J by 3 bases, and the space between the germline ends is 5 bases.

The immunoSEQ hsTCRB v3.0 assay was used at survey level resolution for TRB variable region sequencing. A depth of 40,000-50,000 T-cell genomes per sample was targeted for TRB sequencing. Pooled TRB libraries were sequenced on an Illumina MiSeq with a v3 150-cycle kit. The authors' analysis ran thus. Repertoire analysis was performed in R inside a reproducible Nextflow workflow that covered QC, data transformation and analysis. LymphoSeq2, an R package for AIRR-Seq data exploration, was used to implement custom analyses. After excluding a few samples that yielded fewer than 5000 total TRB sequences, under 200 HIV repertoires remained for analysis. Among the 170 to 200 retained HIV repertoires, some 60 were collected before ART initiation and approximately 130 after ART initiation. Repertoires were downsampled to 5000 TRB nucleotide sequences, and summary statistics were averaged over 100 downsampling iterations. The analysis kept only TRB sequences whose CDR3 regions were at least seven amino acids long. Two measures captured diversity: a Shannon entropy-derived clonality score and the Gini coefficient. In repertoire networks, the top 5000 CDR3 amino acid sequences were linked whenever an edit distance of one separated two sequences. Antigen specificity groups and MHC restriction were predicted for TRB CDR3 amino acid sequences with GLIPH2. Known CMV, EBV, HIV or tissue antigen associations were flagged by matching CDR3 amino acid sequences against VDJdb and McPAS-TCR. Pre-ART, post-ART and control groups were compared with Wilcoxon signed-rank tests and Holm-Bonferroni correction. TCRdb holds this immuneACCESS table with in-frame rearrangements only. Some clones are missing; in checked studies, unresolved V genes explain under half, and the rest has no known cause. The DNA gave D and trimming, while V, J and clone size come from that table. This sample is represented by some 25,000 clones; around 85% of them were singletons. Jointly, the top ten make up approximately 5.6% of the sample.

On the study overall, not on this receptor specifically: Narrower CDR3 length ranges were observed in HIV repertoires than in controls, and an antigen-experienced repertoire with only a slight naive shift after ART was suggested by the network structure. Since PBMC availability was limited, sequencing covered only the TCR beta chain, with no alpha chain pairing. The samples span the years 2004 to 2017, and the ART regimens used at that time may not be as effective as current regimens. Starting ART was linked to a significant rise in TRB diversity, yet even with long-term ART the diversity remained significantly lower than in transplant donor controls. Inferences about post-ART repertoire changes were limited because no data were available on ART adherence, viral resistance or therapy changes. Because pre-ART samples had limited cell numbers, unsorted PBMC were profiled rather than sorted CD4+ and CD8+ T cells. At every time point, the repertoire was dominated by expanded TRB clones first identified before ART initiation, although this dominance fluctuated and, in many PLHIV, declined after ART.

Details on this clone: Its cognate antigen has yet to be identified. Base qualities are missing; no much larger clone stands one base away.

This chain joins TRBV7-6 to TRBJ2-7, with an unclear D gene assignment. This sequence originates from a man aged 25 to 40 with HIV. Sequencing was performed on unsorted PBMCs, taken 0.7 years before starting antiretroviral therapy. The CDR3 region has the sequence CASSPIYEQYF. The DNA is as follows: TGTGCCAGCAGCCCAATCTACGAGCAGTACTTC.